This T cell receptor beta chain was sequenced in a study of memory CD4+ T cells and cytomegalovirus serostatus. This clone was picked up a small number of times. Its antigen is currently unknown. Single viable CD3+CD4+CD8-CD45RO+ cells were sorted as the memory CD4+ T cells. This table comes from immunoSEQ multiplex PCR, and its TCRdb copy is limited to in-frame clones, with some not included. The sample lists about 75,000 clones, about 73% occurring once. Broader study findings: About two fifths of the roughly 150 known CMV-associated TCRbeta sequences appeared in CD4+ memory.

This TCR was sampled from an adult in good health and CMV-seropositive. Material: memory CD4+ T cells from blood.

CDR3 amino acids: CASSQQGWDGYTF. Written as DNA, the CDR3 is TGTGCCAGCTCCCAACAGGGATGGGATGGCTACACCTTC. This chain joins TRBV18 and TRBJ1-2, with a tentative D call TRBD1 (6 bases). V shed 6 bases and J shed 6 bases, with 14 bases lying between them. The CDR3 is 13 amino acids. Germline values: CDR1 KGHSH, CDR2 LQKENI.